This T cell receptor (beta chain) is drawn from a study of regulatory T cells in long-lasting Graves disease. Germline CDR1 is SEHNR and CDR2 is FQNEAQ (reference sequence). This CDR3 has 15 residues. Trimming cost V 0 bases and J 6 bases; bases outside gene matches: 6. Library construction for TCR beta used iRepertoire HTBI primers and Arm-PCR of CDR3 regions. TCRdb redid the calling of the multiplex PCR reads with MiXCR, one entry per CDR3 protein. The data contain roughly 300,000 distinct CDR3 sequences, around 20% of them seen just once; the ten biggest clones take up 29%. In its sample, this clonotype was seen many times. Its antigen remains unidentified. Overall study findings and caveats: TRBV28, TRBJ1-2 and TRBJ2-5 were segments that persistent disease favored. Samples came from peripheral blood alone, without thyroid tissue.

Time point noted: persistent/refractory GD, antithyroid drugs over 5 years with positive TRAb. PBMCs were the source of the RNA used for TCR sequencing. The peripheral blood volume drawn was 7.5 to 10 milliliters, and it was collected into EDTA tubes. This chain joins TRBV7-9 and TRBJ1-2; 8 bases are shared with TRBD1. This sequence originates from a female donor with Graves disease. The sequencing used peripheral blood mononuclear cells (PBMCs), collected when the disease was refractory, from a patient treated with antithyroid drugs. Here the CDR3 reads CASSLARSGGDGYTF. The CDR3 coding sequence is TGTGCCAGCAGCTTAGCGCGGTCAGGGGGCGATGGCTACACCTTC.